This T cell receptor (beta chain) was identified during a study of radiotherapy plus CTLA-4 blockade in lung cancer. Findings of the study overall: Early clonal dynamics of blood T cells, together with interferon-beta, were reported as the best response predictor. Radiotherapy plus ipilimumab was followed by expansion in blood of tumor-derived TCR clones.

Points on this clone: Its antigen is undetermined.

Profiled with immunoSEQ multiplex PCR; TCRdb holds only in-frame clones, not every one. Of 53,000 or so clones in the sample, 70% to 90% were seen once. Enrolled patients, whose metastatic non-small-cell lung cancer was chemo-refractory, received focal radiation plus CTLA-4 blockade with ipilimumab. This receptor was identified in a human donor with non-small cell lung cancer that progressed on radiotherapy plus ipilimumab. Some clones in this sample may be carry-over from other donors' samples. The sequenced sample was peripheral blood, obtained from a patient treated with radiotherapy plus ipilimumab.

The CDR3 DNA follows: TGTGCCAGTAGTATAAATCCCACAGGGGGAGAGACCCAGTACTTC. This encodes CASSINPTGGETQYF. The V gene is TRBV19, the J gene TRBJ2-5, with 8 bases fitting TRBD1. Germline CDR1 reads LNHDA; CDR2 reads SQIVND (reference sequence). With 2 bases clipped from V and 4 bases from J, the junction kept 6 bases outside the gene matches. This CDR3 has 15 residues.